The 19 T cell receptor beta chains below all came from one sample that was sequenced in a study of shared clonotypes between healthy human individuals. The repertoire was sequenced with immunoSEQ multiplex PCR; TCRdb's copy has only in-frame clones and lacks some. Here the sample spans around 700,000 clones, about three quarters being singletons. What was sequenced was memory CD4+ T cells sorted from blood. Indicated subset: CD45RA-negative fraction. These receptors were obtained from a woman in her twenties or thirties in good health.

The chain carries TRBV9 and TRBJ2-1; D gene unclear. V lost 4 bases, J lost 1 base, and 6 bases lay in between. This CDR3 has 13 residues. Germline assignment: CDR1 SGDLS and CDR2 YYNGEE. The chain's CDR3 is CASSSGSYNEQFF. The CDR3, as DNA: TGTGCCAGCAGCTCCGGATCCTACAATGAGCAGTTCTTC.

The rearrangement links TRBV27 to TRBJ2-4; 7 nucleotides align to TRBD2. CDR1 and CDR2 from the germline V gene are MNHEY and SMNVEV (reference sequence). The CDR3 has 14 residues. Trimming took 9 bases from V and 2 from J; bases not matched to a gene: 7. As DNA, the CDR3 is TGTGCCAGTCCTCCAGCGGGACCCAAAAACATTCAGTACTTC. The encoded protein is CASPPAGPKNIQYF.

J is TRBJ1-4 and V is TRBV5-4; D gene unclear. Trimming pared 4 bases from V and 7 bases from J, leaving 20 bases between. The CDR3 contains 16 residues. Germline assignment: CDR1 SGHNT and CDR2 YYREEE (reference sequence). The DNA of the CDR3 is TGTGCCAGCAGCCCCACGGTAACCACACGGGCTGAAAAACTGTTTTTT. Its translation: CASSPTVTTRAEKLFF.

The chain couples TRBV5-1 to TRBJ2-7; no reliable D call. V dropped 4 bases and J dropped 4 bases, with 6 bases sitting between them. The CDR3 is 11 amino acids. Germline loops: CDR1 SGHRS, CDR2 YFSETQ. CDR3 DNA: TGCGCCAGCAGCGATGATTACGAGCAGTACTTC. Its protein product is CASSDDYEQYF.

The rearrangement uses TRBV19 and TRBJ2-1; D not resolved. This CDR3 has 15 residues. V was cut by 0 bases and J by 5 bases, with 11 bases left in between. Germline V gene sequence: CDR1 LNHDA, CDR2 SQIVND (reference sequence). The CDR3 protein is CASSIDGGRDNEQFF. The CDR3 DNA follows: TGTGCCAGTAGTATAGATGGTGGCCGGGACAATGAGCAGTTCTTC.

The chain employs TRBV19 and TRBJ1-2; TRBD1 agrees at 7 bases. V shed 4 bases and J 2 bases; nucleotides not matched to a gene: 4. CDR3 length: 14 amino acids. Per the germline V gene, CDR1 is LNHDA and CDR2 is SQIVND (reference sequence). The chain's CDR3 is CASSRGTENYGYTF. The CDR3 bases are TGTGCCAGTAGTAGGGGGACAGAGAACTATGGCTACACCTTC.

The V call is TRBV7-2, the J call TRBJ2-1; no definite D call. The CDR3 length is 15 residues. Germline V lookup: CDR1 SGHTA, CDR2 FQGNSA. The V end lost 2 bases, the J end lost 0 bases, and 8 bases lay between the germline ends. The DNA of the CDR3 is TGTGCCAGCAGCTTAACAGCGAGCTCCTACAATGAGCAGTTCTTC. Translation: CASSLTASSYNEQFF. The whole variable domain, remainder taken from reference TRBV7-2 and TRBJ2-1, is GAGVSQSPSNKVTEKGKDVELRCDPISGHTALYWYRQSLGQGLEFLIYFQGNSAPDKSGLPSDRFSAERTGGSVSTLTIQRTQQEDSAVYLCASSLTASSYNEQFFGPGTRLTVL.

For this clone: Other DNA sequences in this specimen translate into the identical CDR3. This CDR3 is CASSPDRTGNTIYF. DNA of the CDR3: TGTGCCAGCTCACCAGACAGGACTGGAAACACCATATATTTT. The V gene is TRBV18, the J gene TRBJ1-3; possibly TRBD1 for D (6 bases). V lost 2 bases, J lost 2 bases, and 7 bases lay in between. The CDR3 contains 14 residues. Germline CDR1 KGHSH, CDR2 LQKENI. Based on the CDR3 plus reference TRBV18 and TRBJ1-3, the full variable domain is NAGVMQNPRHLVRRRGQEARLRCSPMKGHSHVYWYRQLPEEGLKFMVYLQKENIIDESGMPKERFSAEFPKEGPSILRIQQVVRGDSAAYFCASSPDRTGNTIYFGEGSWLTVV.

This clone was seen at least ten times. The genes are TRBV28 and TRBJ2-7; perhaps TRBD1 as D (6 bases). Trimming took 6 bases from V and 3 from J, leaving 18 bases between them. The CDR3 is 15 amino acids. Germline CDR1 reads MDHEN; CDR2 reads SYDVKM. CDR3 region: CASSTGRRSVYEQYF. CDR3 DNA: TGTGCCAGCAGCACAGGGAGAAGGTCTGTCTACGAGCAGTACTTC.

This sequence joins TRBV7-2 and TRBJ2-7; 7 bases are shared with TRBD1. Germline-derived CDR1 and CDR2 are SGHTA and FQGNSA. The length of the CDR3 is 16 residues. V trimming: 3 bases; J trimming: 0 bases; junction bases outside the gene matches: 8. In nucleotides, the CDR3 is TGTGCCAGCAGCTTCCGGACCGGGACAGCCTCCTACGAGCAGTACTTC. As protein: CASSFRTGTASYEQYF.

V is TRBV4-1 and J is TRBJ2-7; 11 nucleotides match TRBD2. V lost 1 base, J lost 6 bases, and 5 bases stayed unmatched. The CDR3 loop spans 15 amino acids. CDR1 is MGHRA, CDR2 YSYEKL, per germline. CDR3 residues: CASSQGVAGGPEQYF. The DNA of the CDR3 is TGCGCCAGCAGCCAAGGGGTAGCGGGAGGGCCCGAGCAGTACTTC.

This clone was counted at least ten times. This chain links TRBV28 with TRBJ1-2; D remains unclear. The CDR3 totals 14 residues. Germline CDR1 reads MDHEN; CDR2 reads SYDVKM. V was trimmed by 6 bases and J by 0 bases, leaving 11 bases between them. CDR3 sequence reads: CASRSGAANYGYTF. The CDR3 DNA reads TGTGCCAGCAGGTCGGGCGCTGCTAACTATGGCTACACCTTC.

This clone was counted many times. Additional DNA sequences in this sample encode the identical CDR3. The V gene is TRBV7-2, the J gene TRBJ2-7; TRBD1 matches at 8 bases. V was pared by 5 bases and J by 3 bases, with 9 bases of the junction left unmatched. Germline lookup yields CDR1 SGHTA and CDR2 FQGNSA. This CDR3 has 15 amino acids. CDR3 nucleotides: TGTGCCAGCAGCCCTACGGCCGGACAGGGCTACGAGCAGTACTTC. This codes for CASSPTAGQGYEQYF.

This clone was observed a few times. The rearrangement uses TRBV25-1 and TRBJ2-3, with no clear D. Germline-derived CDR1 and CDR2 are MGHDK and SYGVNS. Trimming took off 1 base at V and 2 bases at J, with 10 bases between the two ends. This CDR3 contains 15 residues. CDR3 in amino acids: CASSESEKSTDTQYF. DNA for the CDR3: TGTGCCAGCAGTGAATCGGAGAAATCCACAGATACGCAGTATTTT.

This clone has just one count. J is TRBJ2-3 and V is TRBV5-4; TRBD1 matches 9 bases. CDR3 length equals 16 residues. V lost 2 bases and J lost 5; bases outside the gene matches: 9. The germline CDR1 and CDR2 sequences are SGHNT and YYREEE (reference sequence). The CDR3 spells CASSLPGQGIEDTQYF. In DNA form, the CDR3 reads TGTGCCAGCAGCTTACCGGGACAGGGAATAGAAGATACGCAGTATTTT. The full variable domain, rest sourced from reference TRBV5-4 and TRBJ2-3, is ETGVTQSPTHLIKTRGQQVTLRCSSQSGHNTVSWYQQALGQGPQFIFQYYREEENGRGNFPPRFSGLQFPNYSSELNVNALELDDSALYLCASSLPGQGIEDTQYFGPGTRLTVL.

This sequence joins TRBV23-1 and TRBJ2-7; 9 bases map to TRBD2. TRBV23-1 is sorted into the ORF group, with uncertain function. The ends lost 3 bases at V and 0 bases at J; junction bases unmatched: 12. CDR3 size: 18 residues. CDR3 loop: CASSQKLISGSPSYEQYF. CDR3 sequence (DNA): TGCGCCAGCAGTCAGAAACTGATTAGCGGGAGTCCCTCCTACGAGCAGTACTTC.

This clone came up a few times. The chain carries TRBV5-1 and TRBJ2-5, with TRBD1 as a possible D gene (6 bases). This CDR3 is 15 amino acids long. The germline gives CDR1 SGHRS, CDR2 YFSETQ. The V end lost 4 bases, the J end lost 2 bases, and 15 bases lay between the germline ends. In nucleotides, the CDR3 is TGCGCCAGCAGCATCCCGGGACAAAGACAAGAGACCCAGTACTTC. Amino acids: CASSIPGQRQETQYF.

Of note for this clone: Other DNA sequences in this sample translate to the same CDR3. The genes are TRBV18 and TRBJ2-3, with a tentative D call TRBD2 (5 bases). The CDR3 has 13 amino acids. Germline CDR1 KGHSH, CDR2 LQKENI. Trimming shortened V by 3 bases and J by 3 bases, and 7 bases separated the two germline ends. CDR3 DNA sequence: TGTGCCAGCTCACCCGGGGTGACAGATACGCAGTATTTT. This sequence encodes CASSPGVTDTQYF.

The sample holds a few counts of this clone. The V gene is TRBV5-6, the J gene TRBJ2-2, with 9 positions matching TRBD1. The germline CDR1 and CDR2 sequences are SGHDT and YYEEEE. Unmatched junction bases numbered 2, after V lost 4 bases and J lost 7 bases. This CDR3 is 13 amino acids long. The CDR3 protein is CASSLTGGGELFF. In DNA, the CDR3 is TGTGCCAGCAGCCTGACAGGGGGCGGGGAGCTGTTTTTT.